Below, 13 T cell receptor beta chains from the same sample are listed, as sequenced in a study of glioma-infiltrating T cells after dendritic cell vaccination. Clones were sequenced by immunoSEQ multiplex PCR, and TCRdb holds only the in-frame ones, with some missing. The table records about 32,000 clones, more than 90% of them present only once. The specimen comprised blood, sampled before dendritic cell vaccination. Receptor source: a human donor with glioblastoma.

DNA for the CDR3: TGTGCCAGCAGCACTAGCGGTCTATTGTATGAGCAGTTCTTC. This sequence encodes CASSTSGLLYEQFF. The rearrangement links TRBV6-1 to TRBJ2-1, with 8 bases that match TRBD2. V dropped 6 bases and J dropped 8; count of bases not matched to a gene: 9. Germline CDR1 reads MNHNS; CDR2 reads SASEGT. The CDR3 is 14 amino acids.

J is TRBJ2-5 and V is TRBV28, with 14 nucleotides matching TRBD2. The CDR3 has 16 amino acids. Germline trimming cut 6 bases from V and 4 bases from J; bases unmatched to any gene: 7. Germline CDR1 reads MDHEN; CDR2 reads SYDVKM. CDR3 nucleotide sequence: TGTGCCAGCAGCCCAGGACTAGCGGGGGGACGAGAGACCCAGTACTTC. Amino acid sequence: CASSPGLAGGRETQYF. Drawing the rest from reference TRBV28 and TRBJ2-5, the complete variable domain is DVKVTQSSRYLVKRTGEKVFLECVQDMDHENMFWYRQDPGLGLRLIYFSYDVKMKEKGDIPEGYSVSREKKERFSLILESASTNQTSMYLCASSPGLAGGRETQYFGPGTRLLVL.

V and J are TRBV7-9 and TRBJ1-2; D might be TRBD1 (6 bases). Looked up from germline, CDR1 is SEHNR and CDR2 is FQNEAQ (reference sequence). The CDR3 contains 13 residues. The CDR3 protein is CVIRTEIFYGYTF. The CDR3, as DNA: TGTGTCATCCGGACAGAGATTTTTTATGGCTACACCTTC.

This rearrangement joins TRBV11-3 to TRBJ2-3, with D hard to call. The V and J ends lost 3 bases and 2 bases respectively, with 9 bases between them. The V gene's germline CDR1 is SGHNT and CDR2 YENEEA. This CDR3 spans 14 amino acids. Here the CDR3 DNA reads TGTGCCAGCAGCTTGGGCCGGTACACAGATACGCAGTATTTT. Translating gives CASSLGRYTDTQYF.

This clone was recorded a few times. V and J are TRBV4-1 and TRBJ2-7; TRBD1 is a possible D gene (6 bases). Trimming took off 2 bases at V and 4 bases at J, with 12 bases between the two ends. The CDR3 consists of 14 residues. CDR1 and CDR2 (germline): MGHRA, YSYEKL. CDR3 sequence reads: CASSQQGIGYEQYF. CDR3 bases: TGCGCCAGCAGCCAACAGGGGATAGGATACGAGCAGTACTTC.

The CDR3 DNA sequence: TGTGCCAGCAGTGCTAAGGCGGAGGGGACCCAGTACTTC. Translation gives CASSAKAEGTQYF. V gene TRBV2 combines with J gene TRBJ2-5; weak D call: TRBD2 (6 bases). The CDR3 runs to 13 residues. V was cut by 4 bases and J by 7 bases, with 13 bases left in between. Looked up from germline, CDR1 is SNHLY and CDR2 is FYNNEI.

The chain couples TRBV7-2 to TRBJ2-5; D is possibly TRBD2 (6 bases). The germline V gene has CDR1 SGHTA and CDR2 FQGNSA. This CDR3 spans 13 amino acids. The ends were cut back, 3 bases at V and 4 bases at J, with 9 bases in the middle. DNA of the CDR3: TGTGCCAGCAGCTTCGGAGGGAGAGAGACCCAGTACTTC. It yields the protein CASSFGGRETQYF.

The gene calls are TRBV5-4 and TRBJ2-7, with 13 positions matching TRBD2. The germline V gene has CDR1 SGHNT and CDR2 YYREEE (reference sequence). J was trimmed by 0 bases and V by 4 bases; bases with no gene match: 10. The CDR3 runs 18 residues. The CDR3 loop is CASSIRTSGGLSSYEQYF. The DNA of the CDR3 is TGTGCCAGCAGCATACGGACTAGCGGGGGTTTATCCTCCTACGAGCAGTACTTC.

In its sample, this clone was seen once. CDR3 coding DNA: TGCGCCAGCAGCTCGGCCGGGACTAATGAAAAACTGTTTTTT. It encodes CASSSAGTNEKLFF. The chain carries TRBV5-1 and TRBJ1-4; D is uncertain. The CDR3 runs 14 residues. The V gene lost 3 bases and the J gene lost 2 bases, with 8 bases spanning the gap. The V gene's germline CDR1 is SGHRS and CDR2 YFSETQ.

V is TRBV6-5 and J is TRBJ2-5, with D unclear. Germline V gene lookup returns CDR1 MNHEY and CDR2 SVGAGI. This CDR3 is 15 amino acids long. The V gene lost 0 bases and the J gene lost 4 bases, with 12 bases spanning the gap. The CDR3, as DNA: TGTGCCAGCAGTTACTCGCCCAACACGGGAGAGACCCAGTACTTC. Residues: CASSYSPNTGETQYF.

CDR3 protein: CASSYSLGGWSEAFF. The CDR3 nucleotides are TGTGCCAGCAGTTACTCGTTAGGGGGCTGGTCTGAAGCTTTCTTT. The chain carries TRBV6-5 and TRBJ1-1, with 7 bases matching TRBD1. The germline V gene encodes CDR1 MNHEY and CDR2 SVGAGI. The CDR3 consists of 15 residues. J gave up 6 bases and V 0 bases, and 7 bases lay outside the gene matches.

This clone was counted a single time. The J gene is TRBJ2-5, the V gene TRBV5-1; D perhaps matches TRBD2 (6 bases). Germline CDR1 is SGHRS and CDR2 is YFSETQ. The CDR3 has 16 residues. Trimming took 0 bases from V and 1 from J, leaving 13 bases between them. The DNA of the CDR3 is TGCGCCAGCAGCTTGGGAGACACCGGGGGCCAAGAGACCCAGTACTTC. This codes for CASSLGDTGGQETQYF.

The CDR3 coding sequence is TGCGCCAGCAGCCAAGAGGGCACCCCCCCGAGCCAGCCCCAGCATTTT. This sequence encodes CASSQEGTPPSQPQHF. The chain uses TRBV4-1 and TRBJ1-5; D is unresolved. CDR3 length equals 16 residues. Germline lookup yields CDR1 MGHRA and CDR2 YSYEKL. Between the trimmed V and J ends, which lost 0 bases and 7 bases, there was a span of 16 bases.